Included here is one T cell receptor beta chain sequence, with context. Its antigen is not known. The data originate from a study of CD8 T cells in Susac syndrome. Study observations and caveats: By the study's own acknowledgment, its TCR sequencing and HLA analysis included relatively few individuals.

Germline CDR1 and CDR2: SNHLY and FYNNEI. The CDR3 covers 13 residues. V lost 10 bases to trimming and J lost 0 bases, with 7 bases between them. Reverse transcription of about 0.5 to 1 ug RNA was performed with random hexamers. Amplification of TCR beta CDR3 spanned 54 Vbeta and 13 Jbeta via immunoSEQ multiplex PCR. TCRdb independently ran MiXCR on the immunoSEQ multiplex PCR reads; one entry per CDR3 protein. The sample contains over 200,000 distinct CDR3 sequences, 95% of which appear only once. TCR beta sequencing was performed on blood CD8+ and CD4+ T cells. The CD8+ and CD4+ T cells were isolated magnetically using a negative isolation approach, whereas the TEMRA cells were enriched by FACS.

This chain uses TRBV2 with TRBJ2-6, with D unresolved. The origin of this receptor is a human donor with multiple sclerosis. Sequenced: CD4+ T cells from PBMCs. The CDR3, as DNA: TGTGCCACCAGCCCCTCTGGGGCCAACGTCCTGACTTTC. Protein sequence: CATSPSGANVLTF.